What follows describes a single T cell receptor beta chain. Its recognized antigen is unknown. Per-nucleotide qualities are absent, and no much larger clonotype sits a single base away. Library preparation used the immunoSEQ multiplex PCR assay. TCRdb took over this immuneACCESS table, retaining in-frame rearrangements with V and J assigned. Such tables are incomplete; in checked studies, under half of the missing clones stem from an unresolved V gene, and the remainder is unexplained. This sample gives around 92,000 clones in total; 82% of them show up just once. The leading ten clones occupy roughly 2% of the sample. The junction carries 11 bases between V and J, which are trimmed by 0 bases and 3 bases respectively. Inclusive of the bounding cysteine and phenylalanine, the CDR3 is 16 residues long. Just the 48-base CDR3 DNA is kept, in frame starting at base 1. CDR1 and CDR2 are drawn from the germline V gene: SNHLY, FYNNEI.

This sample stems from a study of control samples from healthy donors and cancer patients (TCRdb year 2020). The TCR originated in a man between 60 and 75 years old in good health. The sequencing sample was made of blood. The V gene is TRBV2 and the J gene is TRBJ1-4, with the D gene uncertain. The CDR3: CASSEAPPPANEKLFF. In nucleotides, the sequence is TGTGCCAGCAGTGAAGCCCCACCACCGGCTAATGAAAAACTGTTTTTT.